This TCR beta chain was documented in a study of read filtering for tumor transcriptome and immune sequencing. The library was built from around 400 ng RNA with molecular barcoded adaptors for alpha/delta and beta/gamma chains. One entry per CDR3 protein results from TCRdb running MiXCR on the reads. The sample has approximately 60,000 distinct CDR3 sequences, under 25% seen once; the top ten hold approximately 18%. The length of the CDR3 is 13 residues. The germline gives CDR1 KGHSH, CDR2 LQKENI. The V and J ends lost 6 bases and 2 bases, in that order; junction bases with no gene match: 4. This clonotype was observed many times.

The chain has TRBV18 and TRBJ2-7; 7 nucleotides line up with TRBD1. The sequence derives from a donor aged 40 or over with multiple myeloma. The sequenced sample consisted of a population of CD138-negative cells sorted from bone marrow. CDR3 nucleotides: TGTGCCAGCTCGGGGACAGACACCTACGAGCAGTACTTC. Its protein is CASSGTDTYEQYF. The full variable domain, completed using reference TRBV18 and TRBJ2-7, is NAGVMQNPRHLVRRRGQEARLRCSPMKGHSHVYWYRQLPEEGLKFMVYLQKENIIDESGMPKERFSAEFPKEGPSILRIQQVVRGDSAAYFCASSGTDTYEQYFGPGTRLTVT.